A single sample is the source of the 13 T cell receptor beta chains below, sequenced in a study of molecular identifiers for immune sequencing clone quantification. TCRdb re-called the PCR reads through MiXCR, storing one row per CDR3 protein. The table has some 320,000 distinct CDR3 sequences, about 22% seen once. The sample was naive CD8+ T cells from blood, with Jurkat cell RNA spiked in. Subset defined: FACS-sorted CD8+CD4-CCR7+CD45RA+ naive T cells. These receptors were taken from a human donor in good health. Some libraries in this study had Jurkat cell RNA spiked in.

This clonotype was seen a handful of times. The chain couples TRBV7-9 to TRBJ2-7, with 7 bases identical to TRBD2. Germline CDR1 reads SEHNR; CDR2 reads FQNEAQ (reference sequence). The CDR3 spans 12 residues. Unmatched junction bases numbered 2, after V lost 3 bases and J lost 6 bases. Here the CDR3 DNA reads TGTGCCAGCAGCTTCGGGACTACCGAGCAGTACTTC. It yields the protein CASSFGTTEQYF.

This clonotype is a singleton in its sample. A much more abundant neighbour one base away suggests this may be a read error. The rearrangement links TRBV15 to TRBJ2-3; TRBD1 matches 9 bases. The CDR3 runs 17 residues. CDR1 is LNHNV and CDR2 is YYDKDF in the germline V gene (reference sequence). J was trimmed by 3 bases and V by 2 bases; bases with no gene match: 9. In DNA form, the CDR3 reads TGTGCCACCAGCAGATGTCCCCCCGGGACAGGGACAGATACGCAGTATTTT. Translating gives CATSRCPPGTGTDTQYF.

This clonotype occurred a few times. The chain uses TRBV11-2 and TRBJ2-7; D unclear. The CDR3 has 15 residues. Germline CDR1 and CDR2: SGHAT and FQNNGV. V gave up 4 bases and J gave up 2 bases, with 15 bases separating them. The CDR3 spells CASSSNWPGPYEQYF. The CDR3 nucleotides read TGTGCCAGCAGCTCCAATTGGCCTGGACCCTACGAGCAGTACTTC.

This clonotype was picked up one time. This sequence may be a read error, since a much larger clone differs from it by one base. The chain employs TRBV29-1 and TRBJ1-1; tentatively, D is TRBD1 (5 bases). CDR1 and CDR2 (germline): SQVTM, ANQGSEA. The CDR3 spans 13 residues. Trimming took 0 bases from V and 5 from J, leaving 10 bases between them. As DNA, the CDR3 is TGCAGCGTTGAAGACGGAAAGGGGACTGAAGCTTTCTTT. Residues: CSVEDGKGTEAFF.

This clonotype was recorded at least ten times. The genes are TRBV5-6 and TRBJ2-2; possibly TRBD2 for D (7 bases). Trimming left V 0 bases short and J 7 bases short, with 19 bases between. The length of the CDR3 is 17 residues. Germline CDR1 reads SGHDT; CDR2 reads YYEEEE. The CDR3 loop is CASSLATGGRENGELFF. CDR3 DNA sequence: TGTGCCAGCAGCTTGGCCACCGGGGGGCGAGAGAACGGGGAGCTGTTTTTT.

About this clonotype: A much larger clone is a single base away; this may be a read error. Because the CDR3's place on the DNA is in doubt, the DNA is left out and the CDR3 is given as listed by TCRdb. The V and J genes are TRBV5-4 and TRBJ1-2. The CDR3 spans 13 amino acids, including both terminal residues. Germline assignment: CDR1 SGHNT and CDR2 YYREEE (reference sequence). CDR3: CAASQTNNYGCTF.

The gene calls are TRBV19 and TRBJ2-1; the D is unclear. The CDR3 length is 15 residues. Germline CDR1 is LNHDA and CDR2 is SQIVND (reference sequence). V dropped 6 bases and J dropped 4 bases, with 16 bases sitting between them. This chain's CDR3 is CASSPLSPTYNEQFF. The CDR3 nucleotides read TGTGCCAGTAGCCCGTTATCCCCGACTTACAATGAGCAGTTCTTC.

This clonotype was seen at least ten times. V is TRBV28 and J is TRBJ1-1; tentatively, D is TRBD1 (6 bases). The V end was cut by 2 bases, the J end by 8 bases, with 9 bases between. The germline V gene encodes CDR1 MDHEN and CDR2 SYDVKM. The CDR3 extends over 12 amino acids. Here the CDR3 reads CASSLVDREAFF. DNA for the CDR3: TGTGCCAGCAGTTTAGTTGACAGGGAAGCTTTCTTT.

About this clonotype itself: Just one base apart from a much larger clone, this may be a read error. The rearrangement joins TRBV6-4 to TRBJ2-7; D not certain. The germline V gene encodes CDR1 MRHNA and CDR2 SNTAGT. V gave up 2 bases and J gave up 4 bases, with 6 bases separating them. The length of the CDR3 is 12 residues. Written as DNA, the CDR3 is TGTGCCAGCAGTGACGCCAGGTACGAGCAGTACTTC. Translating it yields CASSDARYEQYF.

This clonotype has ten or more counts. The chain employs TRBV30 and TRBJ1-6; D is unresolved. Trimming pared 2 bases from V and 10 bases from J, leaving 9 bases between. The CDR3 is made up of 12 amino acids. Germline loops: CDR1 GTSNPN, CDR2 SVGIG (reference sequence). Here the CDR3 reads CAWSPRGSPLHF. The CDR3 DNA reads as TGTGCCTGGAGTCCCAGAGGATCACCCCTCCACTTT.

The chain links TRBV7-3 to TRBJ2-1; 8 nucleotides align to TRBD2. The junction had 5 bases not matched to a gene; V was cut back by 2 bases and J by 5 bases. The CDR3 totals 15 residues. Germline V gene data show CDR1 as SGHTA and CDR2 as FQGTGA. CDR3 bases: TGTGCCAGCAGCTTAGCAGCGGGAGCCCACAATGAGCAGTTCTTC. Its protein product is CASSLAAGAHNEQFF.

For this clonotype: A much larger clone is a single base away; this may be a read error. The genes are TRBV27 and TRBJ1-3; no reliable D call. This CDR3 is 15 amino acids long. V was clipped by 0 bases and J by 0 bases, with 6 bases between them. In germline, CDR1 is MNHEY, CDR2 SMNVEV (reference sequence). This chain's CDR3 is CASSLSDYSGNTIYF. For the CDR3, the DNA is TGTGCCAGCAGTTTATCTGACTACTCTGGAAACACCATATATTTT.

This clonotype was recorded at least ten times. The chain couples TRBV6-5 to TRBJ2-7; the D gene is possibly TRBD1 (6 bases). Trimming left V 0 bases short and J 4 bases short, with 7 bases between. Looked up from germline, CDR1 is MNHEY and CDR2 is SVGAGI. The CDR3 totals 13 residues. In DNA form, the CDR3 reads TGTGCCAGCAGTTACTCACAGGGATACGAGCAGTACTTC. It encodes CASSYSQGYEQYF.